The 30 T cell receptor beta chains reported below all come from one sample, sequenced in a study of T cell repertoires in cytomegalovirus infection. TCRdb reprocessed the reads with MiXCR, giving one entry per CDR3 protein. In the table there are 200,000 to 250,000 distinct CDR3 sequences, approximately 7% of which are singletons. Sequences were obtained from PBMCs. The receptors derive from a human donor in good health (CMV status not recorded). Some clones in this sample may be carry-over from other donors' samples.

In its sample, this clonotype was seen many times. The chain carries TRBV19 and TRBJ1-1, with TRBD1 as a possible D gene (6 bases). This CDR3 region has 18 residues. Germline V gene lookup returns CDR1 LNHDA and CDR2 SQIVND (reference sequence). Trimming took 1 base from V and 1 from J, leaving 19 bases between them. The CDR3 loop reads CASSIVWGRLRGNTEAFF. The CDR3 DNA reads TGTGCCAGTAGTATAGTCTGGGGGCGCCTTCGTGGGAACACTGAAGCTTTCTTT. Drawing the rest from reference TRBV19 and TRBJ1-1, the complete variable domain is DGGITQSPKYLFRKEGQNVTLSCEQNLNHDAMYWYRQDPGQGLRLIYYSQIVNDFQKGDIAEGYSVSREKKESFPLTVTSAQKNPTAFYLCASSIVWGRLRGNTEAFFGQGTRLTVV.

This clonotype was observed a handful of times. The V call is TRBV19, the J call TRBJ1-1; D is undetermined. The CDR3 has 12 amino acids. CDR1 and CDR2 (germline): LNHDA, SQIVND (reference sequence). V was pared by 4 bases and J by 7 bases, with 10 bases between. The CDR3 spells CASSTGRVEAFF. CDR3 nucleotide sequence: TGTGCCAGTAGTACCGGACGGGTTGAAGCTTTCTTT.

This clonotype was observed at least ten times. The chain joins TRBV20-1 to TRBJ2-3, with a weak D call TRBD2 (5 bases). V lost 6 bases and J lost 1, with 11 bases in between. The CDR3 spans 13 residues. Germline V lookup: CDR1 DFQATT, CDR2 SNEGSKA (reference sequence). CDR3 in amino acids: CSAPPGGTDTQYF. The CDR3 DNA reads TGCAGTGCCCCACCCGGGGGCACAGATACGCAGTATTTT.

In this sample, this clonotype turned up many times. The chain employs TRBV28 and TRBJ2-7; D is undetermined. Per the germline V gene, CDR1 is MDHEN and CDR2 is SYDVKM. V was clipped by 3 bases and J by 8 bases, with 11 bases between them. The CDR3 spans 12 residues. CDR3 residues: CASSFDGPKQYF. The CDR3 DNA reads TGTGCCAGCAGTTTCGACGGCCCAAAGCAGTACTTC. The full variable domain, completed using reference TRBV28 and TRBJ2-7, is DVKVTQSSRYLVKRTGEKVFLECVQDMDHENMFWYRQDPGLGLRLIYFSYDVKMKEKGDIPEGYSVSREKKERFSLILESASTNQTSMYLCASSFDGPKQYFGPGTRLTVT.

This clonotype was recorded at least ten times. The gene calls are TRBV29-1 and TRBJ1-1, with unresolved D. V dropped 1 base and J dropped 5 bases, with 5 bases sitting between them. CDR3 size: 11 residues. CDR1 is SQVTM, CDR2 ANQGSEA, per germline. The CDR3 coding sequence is TGCAGCGTTGAAGGGGTAACTGAAGCTTTCTTT. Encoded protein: CSVEGVTEAFF.

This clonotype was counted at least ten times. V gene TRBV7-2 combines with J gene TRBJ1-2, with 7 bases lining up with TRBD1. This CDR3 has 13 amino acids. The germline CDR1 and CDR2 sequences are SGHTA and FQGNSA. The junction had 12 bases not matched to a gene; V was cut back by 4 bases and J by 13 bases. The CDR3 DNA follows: TGTGCCAGCAGCTCGATACAGGGGTTGAATTTCACCTTC. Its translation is CASSSIQGLNFTF.

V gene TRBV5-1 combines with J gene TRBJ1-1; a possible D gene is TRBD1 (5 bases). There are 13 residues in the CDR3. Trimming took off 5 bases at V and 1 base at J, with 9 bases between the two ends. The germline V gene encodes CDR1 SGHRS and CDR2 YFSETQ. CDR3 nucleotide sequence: TGCGCCAGCAGTGTCAGGGAGAACACTGAAGCTTTCTTT. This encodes CASSVRENTEAFF. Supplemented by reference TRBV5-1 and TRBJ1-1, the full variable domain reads KAGVTQTPRYLIKTRGQQVTLSCSPISGHRSVSWYQQTPGQGLQFLFEYFSETQRNKGNFPGRFSGRQFSNSRSEMNVSTLELGDSALYLCASSVRENTEAFFGQGTRLTVV.

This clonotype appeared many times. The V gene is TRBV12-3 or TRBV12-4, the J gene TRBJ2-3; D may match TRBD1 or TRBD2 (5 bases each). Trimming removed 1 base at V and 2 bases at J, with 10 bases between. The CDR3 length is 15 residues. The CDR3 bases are TGTGCCAGCAGTTTAGTCGGGGCCGACACAGATACGCAGTATTTT. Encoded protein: CASSLVGADTDTQYF.

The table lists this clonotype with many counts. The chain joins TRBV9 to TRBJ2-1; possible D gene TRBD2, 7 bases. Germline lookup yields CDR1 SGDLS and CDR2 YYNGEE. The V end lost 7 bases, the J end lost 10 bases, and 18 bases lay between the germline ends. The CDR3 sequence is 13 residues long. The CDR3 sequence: CASGRGGGVEQFF. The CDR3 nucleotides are TGTGCCAGCGGAAGGGGGGGGGGAGTGGAGCAGTTCTTC.

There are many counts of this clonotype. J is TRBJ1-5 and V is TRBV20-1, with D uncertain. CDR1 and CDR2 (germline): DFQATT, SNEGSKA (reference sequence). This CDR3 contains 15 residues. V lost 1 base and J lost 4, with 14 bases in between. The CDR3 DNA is TGCAGTGCTAGAGTGGCACAGACGGGGAATCAGCCCCAGCATTTT. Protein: CSARVAQTGNQPQHF.

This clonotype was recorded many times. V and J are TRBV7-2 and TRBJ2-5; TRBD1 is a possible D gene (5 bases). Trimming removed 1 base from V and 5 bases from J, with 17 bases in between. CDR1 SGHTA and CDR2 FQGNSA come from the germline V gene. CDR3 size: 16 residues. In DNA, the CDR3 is TGTGCCAGCAGCTTAGAATCGGCCAGGGTGAGGGAGACCCAGTACTTC. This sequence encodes CASSLESARVRETQYF.

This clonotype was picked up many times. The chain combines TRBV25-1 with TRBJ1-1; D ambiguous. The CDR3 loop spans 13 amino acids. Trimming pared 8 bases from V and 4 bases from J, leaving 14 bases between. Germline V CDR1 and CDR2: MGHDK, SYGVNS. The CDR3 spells CASGKHGGTEAFF. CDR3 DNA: TGTGCCAGCGGCAAACATGGAGGCACTGAAGCTTTCTTT.

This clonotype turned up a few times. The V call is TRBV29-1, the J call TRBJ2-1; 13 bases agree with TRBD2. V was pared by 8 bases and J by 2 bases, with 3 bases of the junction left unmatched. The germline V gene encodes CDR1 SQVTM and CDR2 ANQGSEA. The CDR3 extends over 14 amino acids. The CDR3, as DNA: TGCAGCCTTGGACTAGCGGGGGCCTACAATGAGCAGTTCTTC. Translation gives CSLGLAGAYNEQFF.

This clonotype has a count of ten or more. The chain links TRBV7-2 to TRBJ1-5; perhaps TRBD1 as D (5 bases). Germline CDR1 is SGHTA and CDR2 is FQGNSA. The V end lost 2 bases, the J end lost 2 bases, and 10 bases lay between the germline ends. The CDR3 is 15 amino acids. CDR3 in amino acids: CASSLSRDGNQPQHF. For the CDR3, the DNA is TGTGCCAGCAGCTTAAGCAGGGACGGCAATCAGCCCCAGCATTTT.

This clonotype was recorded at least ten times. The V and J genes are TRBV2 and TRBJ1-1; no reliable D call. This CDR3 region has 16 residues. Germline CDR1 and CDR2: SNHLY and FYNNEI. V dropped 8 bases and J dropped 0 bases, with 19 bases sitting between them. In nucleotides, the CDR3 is TGTGCCAGCTTTAGTCCTTTGAGGCAGCTGAACACTGAAGCTTTCTTT. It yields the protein CASFSPLRQLNTEAFF.

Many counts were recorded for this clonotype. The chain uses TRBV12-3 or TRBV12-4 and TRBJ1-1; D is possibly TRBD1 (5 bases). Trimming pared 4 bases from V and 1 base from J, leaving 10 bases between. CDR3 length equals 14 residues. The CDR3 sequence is CASSYQGGNTEAFF. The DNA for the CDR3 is TGTGCCAGCAGTTACCAGGGTGGGAACACTGAAGCTTTCTTT.

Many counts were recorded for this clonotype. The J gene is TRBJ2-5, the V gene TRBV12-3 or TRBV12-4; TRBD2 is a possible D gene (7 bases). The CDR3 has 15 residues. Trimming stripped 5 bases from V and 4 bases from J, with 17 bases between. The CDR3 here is CASSALGGPGETQYF. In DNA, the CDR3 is TGTGCCAGCAGTGCTCTCGGGGGGCCGGGAGAGACCCAGTACTTC.

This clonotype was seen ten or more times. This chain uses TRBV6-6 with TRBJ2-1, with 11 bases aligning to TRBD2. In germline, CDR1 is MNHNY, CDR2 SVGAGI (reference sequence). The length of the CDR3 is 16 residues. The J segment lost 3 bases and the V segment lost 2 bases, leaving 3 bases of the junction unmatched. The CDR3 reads CASSYDGTSGYNEQFF. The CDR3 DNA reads TGTGCCAGCAGTTACGACGGGACTAGCGGCTACAATGAGCAGTTCTTC.

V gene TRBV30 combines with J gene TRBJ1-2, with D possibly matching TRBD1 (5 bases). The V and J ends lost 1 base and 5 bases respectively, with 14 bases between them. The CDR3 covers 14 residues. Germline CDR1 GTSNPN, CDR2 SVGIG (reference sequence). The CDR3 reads CAWSATGTQYGYTF. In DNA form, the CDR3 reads TGTGCCTGGAGTGCGACCGGGACGCAGTATGGCTACACCTTC. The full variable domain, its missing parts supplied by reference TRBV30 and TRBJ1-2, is SQTIHQWPATLVQPVGSPLSLECTVEGTSNPNLYWYRQAAGRGLQLLFYSVGIGQISSEVPQNLSASRPQDRQFILSSKKLLLSDSGFYLCAWSATGTQYGYTFGSGTRLTVV.

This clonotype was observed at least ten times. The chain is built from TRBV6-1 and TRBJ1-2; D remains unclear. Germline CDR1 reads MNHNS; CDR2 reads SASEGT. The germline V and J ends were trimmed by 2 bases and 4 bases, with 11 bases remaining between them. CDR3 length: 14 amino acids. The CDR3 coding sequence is TGTGCCAGCAGTGAAAGTTCCACCCGCTATGGCTACACCTTC. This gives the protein CASSESSTRYGYTF.

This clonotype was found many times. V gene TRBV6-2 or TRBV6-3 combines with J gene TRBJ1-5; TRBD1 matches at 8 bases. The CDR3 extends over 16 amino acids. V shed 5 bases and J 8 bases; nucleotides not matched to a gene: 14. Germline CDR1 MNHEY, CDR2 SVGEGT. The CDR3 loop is CASSARTGSLVEPQHF. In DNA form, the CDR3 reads TGTGCCAGCAGTGCGCGGACAGGGTCTTTAGTCGAGCCCCAGCATTTT.

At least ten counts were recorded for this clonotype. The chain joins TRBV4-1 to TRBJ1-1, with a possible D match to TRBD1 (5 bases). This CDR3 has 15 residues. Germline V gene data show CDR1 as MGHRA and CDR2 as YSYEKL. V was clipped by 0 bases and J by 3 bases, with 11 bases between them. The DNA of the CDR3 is TGCGCCAGCAGCCAAGATCGGGCAGGGTACACTGAAGCTTTCTTT. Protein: CASSQDRAGYTEAFF.

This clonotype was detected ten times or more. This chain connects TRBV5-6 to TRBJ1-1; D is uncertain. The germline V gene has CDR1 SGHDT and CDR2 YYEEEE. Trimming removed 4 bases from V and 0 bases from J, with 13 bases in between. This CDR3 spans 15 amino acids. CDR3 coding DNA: TGTGCCAGCAGCGGCGGTCCTGGGATGAACACTGAAGCTTTCTTT. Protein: CASSGGPGMNTEAFF.

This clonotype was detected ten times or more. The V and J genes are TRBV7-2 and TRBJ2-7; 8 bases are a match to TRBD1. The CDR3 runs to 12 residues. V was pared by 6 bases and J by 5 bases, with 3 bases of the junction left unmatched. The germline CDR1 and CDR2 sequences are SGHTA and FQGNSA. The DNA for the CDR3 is TGTGCCAGCAGGGACAGGGAGCACGAGCAGTACTTC. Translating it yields CASRDREHEQYF.

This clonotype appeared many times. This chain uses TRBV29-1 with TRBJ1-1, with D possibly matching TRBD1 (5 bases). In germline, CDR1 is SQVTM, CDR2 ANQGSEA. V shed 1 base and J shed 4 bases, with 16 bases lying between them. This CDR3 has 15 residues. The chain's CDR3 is CSVEGTQGKSTEAFF. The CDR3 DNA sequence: TGCAGCGTTGAAGGAACCCAGGGTAAGAGCACTGAAGCTTTCTTT.

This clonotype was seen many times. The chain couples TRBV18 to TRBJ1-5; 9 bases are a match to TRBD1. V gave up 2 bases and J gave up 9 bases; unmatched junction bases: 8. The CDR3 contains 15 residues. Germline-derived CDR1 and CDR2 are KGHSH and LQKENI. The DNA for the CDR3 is TGTGCCAGCTCACCAGAGACAGGGGGTGCGTTGCCCCAGCATTTT. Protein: CASSPETGGALPQHF. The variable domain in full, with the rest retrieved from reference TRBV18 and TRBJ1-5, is NAGVMQNPRHLVRRRGQEARLRCSPMKGHSHVYWYRQLPEEGLKFMVYLQKENIIDESGMPKERFSAEFPKEGPSILRIQQVVRGDSAAYFCASSPETGGALPQHFGDGTRLSIL.

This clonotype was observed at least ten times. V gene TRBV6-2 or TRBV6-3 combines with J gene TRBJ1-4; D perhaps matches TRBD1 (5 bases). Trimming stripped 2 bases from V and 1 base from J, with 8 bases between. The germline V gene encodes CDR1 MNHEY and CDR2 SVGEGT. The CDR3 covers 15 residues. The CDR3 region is CASSYLDRTNEKLFF. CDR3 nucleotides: TGTGCCAGCAGTTACCTCGACAGAACTAATGAAAAACTGTTTTTT.

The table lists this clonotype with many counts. The CDR3, as DNA: TGTGCCAGCAGCAAAGGGACAGACACTGAAGCTTTCTTT. Amino acids: CASSKGTDTEAFF. J is TRBJ1-1 and V is TRBV19; 7 bases line up with TRBD1. The ends lost 9 bases at V and 3 bases at J; junction bases unmatched: 7. The CDR3 consists of 13 residues. Germline V gene data show CDR1 as LNHDA and CDR2 as SQIVND (reference sequence).

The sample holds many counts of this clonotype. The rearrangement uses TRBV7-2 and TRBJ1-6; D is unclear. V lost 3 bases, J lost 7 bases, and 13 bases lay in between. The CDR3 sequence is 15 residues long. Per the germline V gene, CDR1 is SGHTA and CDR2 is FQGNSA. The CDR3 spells CASSFDFLGNSPLHF. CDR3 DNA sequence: TGTGCCAGCAGCTTTGACTTCTTGGGGAATTCACCCCTCCACTTT.

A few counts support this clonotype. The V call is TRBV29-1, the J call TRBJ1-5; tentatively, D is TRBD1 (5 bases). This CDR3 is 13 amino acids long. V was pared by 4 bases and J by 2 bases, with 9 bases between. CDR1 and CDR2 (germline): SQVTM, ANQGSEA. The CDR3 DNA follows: TGCAGCGTTGGCAGGGTAGGCAATCAGCCCCAGCATTTT. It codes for CSVGRVGNQPQHF.